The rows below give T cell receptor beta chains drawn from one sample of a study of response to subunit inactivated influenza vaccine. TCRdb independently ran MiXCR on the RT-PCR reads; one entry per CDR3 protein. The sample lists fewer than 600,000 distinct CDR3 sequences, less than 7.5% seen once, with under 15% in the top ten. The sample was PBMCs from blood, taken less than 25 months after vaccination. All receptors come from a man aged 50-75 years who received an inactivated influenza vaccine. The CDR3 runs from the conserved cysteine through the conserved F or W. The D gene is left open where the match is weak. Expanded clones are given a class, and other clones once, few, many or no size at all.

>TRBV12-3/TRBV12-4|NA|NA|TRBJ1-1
TGTGCCAGCAGTTTTAGGGGACACCGAGCCATGAACACTGAAGCTTTCTTT
CASSFRGHRAMNTEAFF
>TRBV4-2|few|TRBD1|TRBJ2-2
TGTGCCAGCAGCCCACAGGGGGCGCTTACCGGGGAGCTGTTTTTT
CASSPQGALTGELFF
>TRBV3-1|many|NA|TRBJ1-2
TGTGCCAGCAGCCAAGATCGGGGCTACACCTTC
CASSQDRGYTF
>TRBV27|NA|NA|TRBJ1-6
TGTGCCAGCAGTTCCTCAGACAGATATAATTCACCCCTCCACTTT
CASSSSDRYNSPLHF
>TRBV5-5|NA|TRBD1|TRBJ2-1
TGTGCCAGCAACCGGGACAGGGGGTATGATGAGCAGTTCTTC
CASNRDRGYDEQFF
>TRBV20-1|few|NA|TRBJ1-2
TGCAGTGCTAGATGGGGGACGTCAGTCATGAGCTATGGCTACACCTTC
CSARWGTSVMSYGYTF
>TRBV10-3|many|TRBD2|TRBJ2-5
TGTGCCATCGCTAGCGGGGTTGAGACCCAGTACTTC
CAIASGVETQYF
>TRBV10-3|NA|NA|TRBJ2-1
TGTGCCAGCGCTTGGGGTAGTTACAATGAGCAGTTCTTC
CASAWGSYNEQFF
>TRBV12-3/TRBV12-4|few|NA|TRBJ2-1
TGTGCCAGCAGTGTCGACAGTGCATCCCGCAATGAGCAGTTCTTC
CASSVDSASRNEQFF
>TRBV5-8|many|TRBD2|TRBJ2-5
TGTGCCAGCAGCCCTCCCCGCGGGAGGGAGACCCAGTACTTC
CASSPPRGRETQYF
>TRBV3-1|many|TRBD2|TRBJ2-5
TGTGCCAGCAGCCAAGGGATCCTAGCGGCCGAAGAGACCCAGTACTTC
CASSQGILAAEETQYF
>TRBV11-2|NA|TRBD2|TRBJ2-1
TGTGCCAGCAGCTTAGGGTTGCGGGGGGGCCTATTCAATGAGCAGTTCTTC
CASSLGLRGGLFNEQFF
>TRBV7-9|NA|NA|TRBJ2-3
TGTGCCAGCAGCTTGGCGAGTTTAGCCCAGGCCGGTACGCAGTATTTT
CASSLASLAQAGTQYF
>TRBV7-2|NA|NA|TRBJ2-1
TGTGCCAGCAGCTTAAGCCGCGAGCGTGAGCAGTTCTTC
CASSLSREREQFF
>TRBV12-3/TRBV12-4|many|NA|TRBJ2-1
TGTGCCAGCAGTCCCATGCGGCAGAATGAGCAGTTCTTC
CASSPMRQNEQFF
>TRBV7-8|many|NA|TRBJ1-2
TGTGCCAGCAGCTTAGTAAAAGGAGGCTATGGCTACACCTTC
CASSLVKGGYGYTF
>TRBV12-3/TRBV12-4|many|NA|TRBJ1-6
TGTGCCAGCAGTTTAAACTATAATTCACCCCTCCACTTT
CASSLNYNSPLHF
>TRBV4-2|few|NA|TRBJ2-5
TGTGCCAGCAGCCAAGAAGCCAGACCGGAAGAGACCCAGTACTTC
CASSQEARPEETQYF
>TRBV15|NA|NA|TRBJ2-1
TGTGCCACCAGCAGAGATAGTGCATGGGACTTTTACTACAATGAGCAGTTCTTC
CATSRDSAWDFYYNEQFF
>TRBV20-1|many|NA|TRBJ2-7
TGCAGTGCTAGCGGGGCCGAGCAGTACTTC
CSASGAEQYF
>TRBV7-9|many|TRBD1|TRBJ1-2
TGTGCCAGCAGCTTACCGGGACAGGGGAATGGCTACACCTTC
CASSLPGQGNGYTF
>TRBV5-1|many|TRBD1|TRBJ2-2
TGCGCCAGCAGCTCGGGGACAGGGAAAACCGGGGAGCTGTTTTTT
CASSSGTGKTGELFF
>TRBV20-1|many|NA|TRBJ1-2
TGCAGTGCTAGAGACCCCCCACGGGCCTATGGCTACACCTTC
CSARDPPRAYGYTF
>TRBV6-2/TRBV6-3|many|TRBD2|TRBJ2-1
TGTGCCAGCAGAGGGACTAGTAAGAATGAGCAGTTCTTC
CASRGTSKNEQFF
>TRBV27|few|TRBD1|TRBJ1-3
TGTGCCAGCAGTCCACGACAGGGAAGAAACACCATATATTTT
CASSPRQGRNTIYF
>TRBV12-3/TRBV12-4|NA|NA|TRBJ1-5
TGTGCCAGCAGCCGAACTAGGGGCAATCGGCCCCAGCATTTT
CASSRTRGNRPQHF
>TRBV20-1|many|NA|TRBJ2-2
TGCAGTGCGCACAGGGGGGGGAGCACCGGGGAGCTGTTTTTT
CSAHRGGSTGELFF
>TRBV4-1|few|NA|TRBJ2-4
TGCGCCAGCAGCCAAGGAGAAATCGCCAAAAACATTCAGTACTTC
CASSQGEIAKNIQYF
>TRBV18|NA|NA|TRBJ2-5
TGTGCCAGCTCACCCCGCGAATTTTCTAAAGAGACCCAGTACTTC
CASSPREFSKETQYF
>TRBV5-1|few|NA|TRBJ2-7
TGCGCCAGCAGCTCGGGAGGGGGCGCGACCTACGAGCAGTACTTC
CASSSGGGATYEQYF
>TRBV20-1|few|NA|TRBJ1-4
TGCAGTGCCCCGTTCGCCGGCCGTGAAAAACTGTTTTTT
CSAPFAGREKLFF
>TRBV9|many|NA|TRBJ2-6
TGTGCCAGCAGCCCTTACTCTGGGGCCAACGTCCTGACTTTC
CASSPYSGANVLTF